This TCR beta chain was sequenced for a study of shared clonotypes between healthy human individuals. Study information: Three CD4 naive, three CD4 memory, two CD8 naive and one CD8 memory plate were used per donor. Study observations and caveats: Despite large depth, rarefaction showed incomplete sorted-subset sequencing.

Clones were sequenced by immunoSEQ multiplex PCR, and TCRdb holds only the in-frame ones, with some missing. Counted here are about 1.5 million clones, around 95% occurring once; the ten biggest clones make up approximately 1%. With regard to this clone: Its matching antigen is unknown. An end of the junction does not agree with germline; a read error may underlie this.

Germline V CDR1 and CDR2: SEHNR, FQNEAQ (reference sequence). The CDR3 covers 17 residues. The receptor was derived from a man aged 30-40 years in good health. This chain uses TRBV7-9 with TRBJ2-1, with D maybe TRBD2 (6 bases). Sequenced input: naive CD4+ T cells sorted from blood. Subset of the sample: CD45RA+ positively selected. The CDR3: CASSPFGGDSSHNEQFF. The CDR3 DNA follows: TGTGCCAGCAGCCCATTTGGAGGGGATAGCTCCCACAATGAGCAGTTCTTC. Complete variable domain (other parts from reference TRBV7-9 and TRBJ2-1): DTGVSQNPRHKITKRGQNVTFRCDPISEHNRLYWYRQTLGQGPEFLTYFQNEAQLEKSRLLSDRFSAERPKGSFSTLEIQRTEQGDSAMYLCASSPFGGDSSHNEQFFGPGTRLTVL.